This paragraph reports one T cell receptor (beta chain). What it binds is unknown. These data belong to a study of memory CD4+ T cells and cytomegalovirus serostatus. Study-level information: Healthy Belgian adult donors included about nine CMV-positive and fewer than 25 CMV-negative people.

The CDR3 is 18 residues long. The germline gives CDR1 LNHDA, CDR2 SQIVND (reference sequence). Trimming removed 5 bases from V and 4 bases from J, with 24 bases in between. Study-wide results and caveats: Each of approximately 73 CMV-associated TCRbeta sequences occurred in one to five individuals.

The sort gate was single viable CD3+CD4+CD8-CD45RO+ cells for memory CD4+ T cells. Clones were sequenced by immunoSEQ multiplex PCR, and TCRdb holds only the in-frame ones, with some missing. Among some 48,000 clones listed, approximately 78% were seen once. Sequenced input: memory CD4+ T cells from blood. The V gene is TRBV19, the J gene TRBJ1-5; D is possibly TRBD1 (5 bases). This TCR came from an adult in good health and CMV-seronegative. The CDR3 bases are TGTGCCAGTAGTGACCCGGGACTTCGCAACCTCATGAATCAGCCCCAGCATTTT. Amino acid sequence: CASSDPGLRNLMNQPQHF.